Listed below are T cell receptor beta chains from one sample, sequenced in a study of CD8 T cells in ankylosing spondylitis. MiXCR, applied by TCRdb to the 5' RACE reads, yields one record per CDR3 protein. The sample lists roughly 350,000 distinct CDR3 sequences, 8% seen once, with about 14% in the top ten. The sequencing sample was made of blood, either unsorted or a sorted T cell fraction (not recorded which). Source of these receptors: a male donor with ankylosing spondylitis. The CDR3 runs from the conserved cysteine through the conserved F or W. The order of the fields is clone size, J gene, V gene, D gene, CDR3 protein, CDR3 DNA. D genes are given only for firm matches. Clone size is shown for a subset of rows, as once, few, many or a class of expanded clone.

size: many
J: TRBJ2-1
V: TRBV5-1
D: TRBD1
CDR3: CASSIGQGSNEQFF
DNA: TGCGCCAGCAGCATAGGACAGGGGAGCAATGAGCAGTTCTTC

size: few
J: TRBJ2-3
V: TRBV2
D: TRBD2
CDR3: CASSVWGRAPDTQYF
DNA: TGTGCCAGCAGTGTCTGGGGGAGGGCCCCAGATACGCAGTATTTT

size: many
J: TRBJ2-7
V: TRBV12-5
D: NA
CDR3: CASGPTDSYEQYF
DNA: TGTGCTAGTGGTCCCACGGACAGTTACGAGCAGTACTTC

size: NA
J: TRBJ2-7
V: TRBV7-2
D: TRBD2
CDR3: CASSPLAVSSYEQYF
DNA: TGTGCCAGCAGCCCCCTAGCGGTCTCCTCCTACGAGCAGTACTTC

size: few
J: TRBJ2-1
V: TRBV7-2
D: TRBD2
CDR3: CASSFVTSGYNEQFF
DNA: TGTGCCAGCAGCTTTGTTACTAGCGGTTACAATGAGCAGTTCTTC

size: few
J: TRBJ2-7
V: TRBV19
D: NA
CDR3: CASSTGSGGEQYF
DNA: TGTGCCAGTAGTACGGGATCCGGCGGCGAGCAGTACTTC

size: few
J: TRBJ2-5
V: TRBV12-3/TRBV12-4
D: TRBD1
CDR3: CAIGQGRGETQYF
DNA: TGTGCCATCGGACAGGGGCGGGGAGAGACCCAGTACTTC

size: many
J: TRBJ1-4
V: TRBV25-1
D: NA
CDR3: CASRGATNEKLFF
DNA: TGTGCCAGCAGAGGTGCAACTAATGAAAAACTGTTTTTT

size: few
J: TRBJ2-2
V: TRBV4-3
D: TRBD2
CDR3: CASSGPPAGETGELFF
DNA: TGCGCCAGCAGTGGACCCCCAGCGGGAGAGACCGGGGAGCTGTTTTTT

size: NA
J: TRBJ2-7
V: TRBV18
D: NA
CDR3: CASSPRHDYEQYF
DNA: TGTGCCAGCTCACCTAGGCACGACTACGAGCAGTACTTC

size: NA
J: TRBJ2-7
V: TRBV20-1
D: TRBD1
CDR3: CSAENGDSSYEQYF
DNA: TGCAGTGCGGAGAACGGGGACAGCTCCTACGAGCAGTACTTC

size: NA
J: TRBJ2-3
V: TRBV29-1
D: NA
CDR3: CSSSWDTSTDTQYF
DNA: TGCAGCTCCTCCTGGGACACTAGCACAGATACGCAGTATTTT

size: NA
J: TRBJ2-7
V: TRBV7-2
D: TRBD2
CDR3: CASSQPGLAGFEQYF
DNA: TGTGCCAGCAGCCAACCGGGACTAGCGGGTTTCGAGCAGTACTTC

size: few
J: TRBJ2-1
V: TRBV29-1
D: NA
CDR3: CSVEGWGSNEQFF
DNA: TGCAGCGTTGAGGGGTGGGGGTCCAATGAGCAGTTCTTC

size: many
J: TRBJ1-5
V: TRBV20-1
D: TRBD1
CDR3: CSAGTGNQPQHF
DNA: TGCAGTGCCGGGACAGGGAATCAGCCCCAGCATTTT

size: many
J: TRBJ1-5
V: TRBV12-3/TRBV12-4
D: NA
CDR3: CASSRAGSNQPQHF
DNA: TGTGCCAGCAGCAGAGCCGGGAGCAATCAGCCCCAGCATTTT

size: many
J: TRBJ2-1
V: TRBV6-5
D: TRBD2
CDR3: CASSTSLAEFYNEQFF
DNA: TGTGCCAGCAGTACTAGTCTAGCGGAGTTCTACAATGAGCAGTTCTTC

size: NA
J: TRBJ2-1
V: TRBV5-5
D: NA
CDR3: CASSLNEGSSYNEQFF
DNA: TGTGCCAGCAGCTTGAATGAAGGTTCTTCCTACAATGAGCAGTTCTTC

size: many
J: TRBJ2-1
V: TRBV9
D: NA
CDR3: CASSVMAERSNNEQFF
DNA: TGTGCCAGCAGCGTAATGGCCGAGAGGTCCAACAATGAGCAGTTCTTC

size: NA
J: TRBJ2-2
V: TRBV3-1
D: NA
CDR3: CASSQPFGEGYTGELFF
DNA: TGTGCCAGCAGCCAACCATTCGGGGAAGGGTACACCGGGGAGCTGTTTTTT

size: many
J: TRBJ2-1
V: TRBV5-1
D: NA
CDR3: CASSPDWSSYNEQFF
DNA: TGCGCCAGCAGCCCGGACTGGAGCTCCTACAATGAGCAGTTCTTC

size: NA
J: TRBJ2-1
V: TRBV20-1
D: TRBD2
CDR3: CSASTGRIGDEQFF
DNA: TGCAGTGCTAGCACCGGGAGGATAGGCGATGAGCAGTTCTTC

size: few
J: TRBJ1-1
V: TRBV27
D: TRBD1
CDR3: CASSSGTGGRTEAFF
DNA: TGTGCCAGCAGTTCTGGGACAGGGGGCCGGACTGAAGCTTTCTTT

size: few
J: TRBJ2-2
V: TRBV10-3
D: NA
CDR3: CAIGTKAGTANTGELFF
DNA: TGTGCCATCGGAACTAAGGCGGGGACAGCGAACACCGGGGAGCTGTTTTTT

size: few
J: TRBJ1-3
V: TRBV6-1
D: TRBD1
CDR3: CASSRTGTNSGNTIYF
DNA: TGTGCCAGCAGCCGGACAGGGACGAACTCTGGAAACACCATATATTTT

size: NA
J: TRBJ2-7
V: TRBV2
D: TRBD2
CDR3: CASSEYPTSGAWDF
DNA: TGTGCCAGCAGTGAATACCCGACTAGCGGGGCCTGGGACTTC

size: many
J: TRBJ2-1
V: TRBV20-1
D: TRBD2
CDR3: CSASSGRSSYNEQFF
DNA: TGCAGTGCATCCAGCGGGAGAAGCTCCTACAATGAGCAGTTCTTC

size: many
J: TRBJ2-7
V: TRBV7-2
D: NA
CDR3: CASSLASEGPYEQYF
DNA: TGTGCCAGCAGCTTAGCTTCGGAGGGCCCCTACGAGCAGTACTTC

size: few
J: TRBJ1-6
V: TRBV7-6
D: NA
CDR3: CASSHRVGNSPLHF
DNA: TGTGCCAGCAGTCACAGGGTCGGTAATTCACCCCTCCACTTT

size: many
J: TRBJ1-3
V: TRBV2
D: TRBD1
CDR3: CASRRQGGSGNTIYF
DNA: TGTGCCAGCAGGCGACAGGGGGGATCTGGAAACACCATATATTTT

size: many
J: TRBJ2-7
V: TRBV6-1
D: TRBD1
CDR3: CASSEPGQGLYEQYF
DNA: TGTGCCAGCAGTGAACCGGGACAGGGGTTGTACGAGCAGTACTTC

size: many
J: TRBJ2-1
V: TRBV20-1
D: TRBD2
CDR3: CSARATSAGEQFF
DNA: TGCAGTGCTAGAGCCACTAGCGCCGGAGAGCAGTTCTTC

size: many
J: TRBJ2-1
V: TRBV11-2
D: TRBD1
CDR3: CASSYQPGQGSYNEQFF
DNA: TGTGCCAGCAGCTACCAGCCCGGACAGGGGTCCTACAATGAGCAGTTCTTC